This is a list of T cell receptor beta chains from one sample in a study of T-cell memory formation after mild COVID-19. In TCRdb, the 5' RACE reads were re-called with MiXCR into one record per CDR3 protein. The sample lists some 160,000 distinct CDR3 sequences, roughly 28% occurring once. Sequenced input: PBMCs or a T cell subset sorted from them (not recorded which). All receptors come from an adult woman who had mild COVID-19 (a few samples of this study predate the infection). Cell type and time point are not known. The CDR3 runs from the conserved cysteine through the conserved F or W. A D gene is named only where the DNA matches it firmly. Where a row states a size, it is once, few, many or the class of an expanded clone; other rows omit it.

d_gene	v_gene	abundance	j_gene	CDR3aa	CDR3nt
NA	TRBV20-1	NA	TRBJ1-1	CSASYSSVEAFF	TGCAGTGCTAGTTATAGTTCAGTCGAAGCTTTCTTT
NA	TRBV20-1	NA	TRBJ2-1	CSAPSSGFYNEQFF	TGCAGTGCCCCTAGCTCGGGGTTTTACAATGAGCAGTTCTTC
NA	TRBV12-3/TRBV12-4	few	TRBJ2-2	CASSFWDTTGELFF	TGTGCCAGCAGTTTCTGGGACACCACCGGGGAGCTGTTTTTT
NA	TRBV5-1	NA	TRBJ2-5	CASSAGRQGETQYF	TGCGCCAGCAGCGCGGGACGGCAGGGAGAGACCCAGTACTTC
NA	TRBV24-1	few	TRBJ2-7	CATSDGTLGSYEQYF	TGTGCCACCAGTGATGGGACATTGGGTTCCTACGAGCAGTACTTC
NA	TRBV4-3	few	TRBJ2-1	CASSQEAANSEQFF	TGCGCCAGCAGCCAAGAGGCGGCTAACAGTGAGCAGTTCTTC
NA	TRBV5-1	NA	TRBJ2-7	CASSLGTNINEQYF	TGCGCCAGCAGCTTAGGGACAAACATCAACGAGCAGTACTTC
TRBD2	TRBV28	few	TRBJ2-2	CASSLGSAGTGELFF	TGTGCCAGCAGTTTAGGATCAGCGGGAACCGGGGAGCTGTTTTTT
TRBD2	TRBV9	few	TRBJ2-1	CASSVGLAGGPSYNEQFF	TGTGCCAGCAGCGTGGGACTAGCGGGAGGGCCTTCCTACAATGAGCAGTTCTTC
TRBD2	TRBV25-1	NA	TRBJ2-1	CASSDTDGGAYNEQFF	TGTGCCAGCAGTGACACAGACGGGGGGGCTTACAATGAGCAGTTCTTC
TRBD1	TRBV30	few	TRBJ1-2	CAWSGYLGQGIHYGYTF	TGTGCCTGGAGTGGGTACCTGGGACAGGGAATTCACTATGGCTACACCTTC
TRBD2	TRBV29-1	NA	TRBJ2-3	CSADQAGDTQYF	TGCAGCGCGGATCAAGCGGGGGATACGCAGTATTTT
NA	TRBV29-1	NA	TRBJ1-1	CSVRRANTEAFF	TGCAGCGTTAGACGGGCGAACACTGAAGCTTTCTTT
NA	TRBV4-2	NA	TRBJ2-3	CASSQVALGGTDTQYF	TGTGCCAGCAGCCAAGTTGCTCTAGGAGGGACAGATACGCAGTATTTT
NA	TRBV6-1	NA	TRBJ1-2	CASRQGYGYTF	TGTGCCAGCAGACAGGGATATGGCTACACCTTC
TRBD2	TRBV12-3/TRBV12-4	NA	TRBJ2-1	CASSQPGLQYNEQFF	TGTGCCAGCAGCCAACCGGGACTACAGTACAATGAGCAGTTCTTC
TRBD2	TRBV24-1	NA	TRBJ2-2	CATSDRASGKPGELFF	TGTGCCACCAGTGATAGGGCTAGCGGGAAACCCGGGGAGCTGTTTTTT
NA	TRBV7-3	few	TRBJ1-1	CASSFGTGNTEAFF	TGTGCCAGCAGCTTCGGGACGGGGAACACTGAAGCTTTCTTT
NA	TRBV6-5	NA	TRBJ2-7	CASSYGSQEQYF	TGTGCCAGCAGTTACGGCAGTCAGGAGCAGTACTTC
TRBD1	TRBV4-1	few	TRBJ2-1	CASSQGGRGLSNEQFF	TGCGCCAGCAGCCAAGGGGGCAGGGGGCTCAGTAATGAGCAGTTCTTC
TRBD1	TRBV7-2	NA	TRBJ1-5	CASSLGQNSNQPQHF	TGTGCCAGCAGCTTGGGACAGAATAGCAATCAGCCCCAGCATTTT
NA	TRBV25-1	few	TRBJ2-3	CASTTDSTGTDTQYF	TGTGCCAGCACGACCGACTCCACCGGCACAGATACGCAGTATTTT
NA	TRBV20-1	NA	TRBJ1-6	CSARGTGNSPLHF	TGCAGTGCTAGGGGGACTGGAAATTCACCCCTCCACTTT
NA	TRBV5-6	few	TRBJ2-2	CASSLGWGASNTGELFF	TGTGCCAGCAGCTTGGGTTGGGGGGCCTCGAACACCGGGGAGCTGTTTTTT
NA	TRBV5-1	NA	TRBJ2-7	CASQKAGGDEQYF	TGCGCCTCCCAAAAGGCAGGGGGGGACGAGCAGTACTTC
TRBD1	TRBV15	NA	TRBJ2-7	CATSGNRGGYEQYF	TGTGCCACCAGCGGAAACAGGGGTGGCTACGAGCAGTACTTC
NA	TRBV20-1	few	TRBJ2-7	CSAPPPGGLSRFGEYF	TGCAGTGCTCCTCCTCCAGGGGGACTTAGTAGGTTTGGGGAGTACTTC
NA	TRBV7-9	medium-sized	TRBJ2-1	CASSLALGGARNEQFF	TGTGCCAGCAGCTTAGCGCTAGGAGGAGCGCGGAATGAGCAGTTCTTC
NA	TRBV2	NA	TRBJ1-4	CASTEAPGHGEKLFF	TGTGCCAGCACTGAAGCCCCGGGACACGGTGAAAAACTGTTTTTT
TRBD1	TRBV6-2/TRBV6-3	NA	TRBJ2-7	CASSDRTGALSYEQYF	TGTGCCAGCAGTGACCGTACAGGGGCGCTGAGCTACGAGCAGTACTTC
TRBD1	TRBV27	few	TRBJ1-1	CASSSGRDRMNTEAFF	TGTGCCAGCAGTTCCGGCCGGGACAGGATGAACACTGAAGCTTTCTTT
NA	TRBV24-1	NA	TRBJ2-2	CATSDLGGAGELFF	TGTGCCACCAGTGATTTGGGAGGGGCCGGGGAGCTGTTTTTT
NA	TRBV5-2	NA	TRBJ2-5	CASRSDTTHGDQETQYF	TGTGCCAGCAGGTCTGACACCACGCACGGGGATCAAGAGACCCAGTACTTC
TRBD1	TRBV7-9	NA	TRBJ1-2	CASSLTDRNYGYTF	TGTGCCAGCAGCTTAACGGACAGGAACTATGGCTACACCTTC